The 20 T cell receptor beta chains given below trace back to one sample, sequenced in a study of CD8 T cells in ankylosing spondylitis (dated by TCRdb to the late 2010s). The library was produced with 5' RACE. TCRdb names Illumina HiSeq 2500 as the instrument used. TCRdb handled the public reads itself, with Q25 trimming in fastp and clone calling in MiXCR, and kept productive beta chains. Every CDR3 protein is listed once, alongside the most common genes and DNA of its rows. The sample data list hundreds of thousands of distinct CDR3 sequences, and roughly a third of these were observed just once. The ten largest clones represent 3.5% to 4.5% of the sample. Sequencing was performed on blood, either unsorted or a sorted T cell fraction (not recorded which). Every receptor here comes from a male donor with ankylosing spondylitis or in good health (not recorded which).

The rearrangement joins TRBV15 to TRBJ2-7, with D perhaps being TRBD1 or TRBD2 (6 bases each). Trimming stripped 1 base from V and 3 bases from J, with 16 bases between. The CDR3 contains 16 residues. Germline lookup yields CDR1 LNHNV and CDR2 YYDKDF (reference sequence). The CDR3 DNA sequence: TGTGCCACCAGCAGAGGGGGGGTACAGGGTCACTACGAGCAGTACTTC. Protein sequence: CATSRGGVQGHYEQYF.

This clonotype showed up just a few times. This chain joins TRBV5-1 and TRBJ2-7; D might be TRBD2 (5 bases). This CDR3 has 16 residues. Germline CDR1 SGHRS, CDR2 YFSETQ. Deletions cut 1 base from V and 7 bases from J, with 21 bases between. As DNA, the CDR3 is TGCGCCAGCAGCTTGAGTCGGACCGGGGATTTGGGAGAGCAGTACTTC. The encoded protein is CASSLSRTGDLGEQYF.

This chain uses TRBV20-1 with TRBJ1-3; TRBD1 aligns across 9 bases. Germline loops: CDR1 DFQATT, CDR2 SNEGSKA (reference sequence). The CDR3 totals 14 residues. The trim removed 5 bases at V and 2 bases at J, leaving 4 bases unmatched. This chain's CDR3 is CSAPTGGTGNTIYF. The CDR3 coding sequence is TGCAGTGCTCCGACAGGGGGGACTGGAAACACCATATATTTT.

The V call is TRBV2, the J call TRBJ1-1; the D is unclear. CDR3 size: 13 residues. Trimming took 7 bases from V and 0 from J, leaving 9 bases between them. The germline CDR1 and CDR2 sequences are SNHLY and FYNNEI. The CDR3 nucleotides read TGTGCCAGCACTGGACGGTTGAACACTGAAGCTTTCTTT. This sequence encodes CASTGRLNTEAFF. Looking up the rest from reference TRBV2 and TRBJ1-1 gives the full variable domain: EPEVTQTPSHQVTQMGQEVILRCVPISNHLYFYWYRQILGQKVEFLVSFYNNEISEKSEIFDDQFSVERPDGSNFTLKIRSTKLEDSAMYFCASTGRLNTEAFFGQGTRLTVV.

This clonotype appeared a single time. V usage is TRBV12-3 or TRBV12-4 and J usage is TRBJ2-7; D gene unclear. The CDR3 is made up of 12 amino acids. Trimming shortened V by 10 bases and J by 7 bases, and 17 bases separated the two germline ends. In nucleotides, the CDR3 is TGTGCCACCCAGGACCTATCGGAAGAGCAGTACTTC. Protein sequence: CATQDLSEEQYF.

This chain connects TRBV12-3 or TRBV12-4 to TRBJ2-1; 9 bases match TRBD2. The CDR3 is made up of 18 amino acids. V shed 11 bases, J shed 0 bases, and the junction held 17 bases outside the gene matches. CDR3 loop: CACCLGGTSLSSYNEQFF. The CDR3, as DNA: TGTGCCTGCTGTCTAGGCGGGACTAGCCTTAGCTCCTACAATGAGCAGTTCTTC.

The J gene is TRBJ1-5, the V gene TRBV12-3 or TRBV12-4; unclear D gene. Deletions cut 3 bases from V and 3 bases from J, with 9 bases between. The CDR3 covers 14 residues. The CDR3 loop reads CASSFSSANQPQHF. In DNA form, the CDR3 reads TGTGCCAGCAGTTTTAGCTCCGCCAATCAGCCCCAGCATTTT.

The V and J genes are TRBV20-1 and TRBJ1-1, with TRBD1 matching 7 bases. The length of the CDR3 is 16 residues. With 1 base clipped from V and 2 bases from J, the junction kept 10 bases outside the gene matches. The germline gives CDR1 DFQATT, CDR2 SNEGSKA (reference sequence). CDR3 DNA sequence: TGCAGTGCTAGAGCTCTGTGGGGGACAGAAAACACTGAAGCTTTCTTT. Encoded protein: CSARALWGTENTEAFF.

V and J are TRBV20-1 and TRBJ1-4; D is undetermined. Germline values: CDR1 DFQATT, CDR2 SNEGSKA (reference sequence). The CDR3 runs 13 residues. V lost 3 bases to trimming and J lost 0 bases, with 5 bases between them. The DNA of the CDR3 is TGCAGTGCTAGGAAACCAACTAATGAAAAACTGTTTTTT. This codes for CSARKPTNEKLFF.

The rearrangement joins TRBV5-1 to TRBJ1-6; no firm D call. The length of the CDR3 is 14 residues. The V and J ends lost 0 bases and 7 bases respectively, with 8 bases between them. The germline V gene encodes CDR1 SGHRS and CDR2 YFSETQ. The CDR3 reads CASSLAYLNSPLHF. As DNA, the CDR3 is TGCGCCAGCAGCTTGGCCTACTTGAATTCACCCCTCCACTTT.

This clonotype occurred a few times. CDR3 DNA: TGCAGTGCTGCCGGACCAGAGGTTTCAGATACGCAGTATTTT. It codes for CSAAGPEVSDTQYF. The rearrangement joins TRBV20-1 to TRBJ2-3, with D unresolved. CDR3 length equals 14 residues. Germline V CDR1 and CDR2: DFQATT, SNEGSKA (reference sequence). V lost 5 bases, J lost 4 bases, and 16 bases lay in between.

This clonotype appeared many times. The chain uses TRBV20-1 and TRBJ2-3, with D possibly TRBD2 on 7 matching bases. V was shortened by 0 bases and J by 4 bases, with 17 bases between the two germline ends. This CDR3 spans 16 amino acids. Germline V lookup: CDR1 DFQATT, CDR2 SNEGSKA (reference sequence). The CDR3 DNA follows: TGCAGTGCTAGAGATCTAGGGGGGGGTGAGGCAGATACGCAGTATTTT. Its protein is CSARDLGGGEADTQYF.

The chain carries TRBV5-1 and TRBJ2-3; tentative D call: TRBD1 (5 bases). The CDR3 has 15 amino acids. Germline CDR1 reads SGHRS; CDR2 reads YFSETQ. V was pared by 0 bases and J by 0 bases, with 8 bases between. The CDR3 region is CASSLEGASTDTQYF. CDR3 sequence (DNA): TGCGCCAGCAGCTTGGAAGGGGCTAGCACAGATACGCAGTATTTT. The full variable domain, its missing parts supplied by reference TRBV5-1 and TRBJ2-3, is KAGVTQTPRYLIKTRGQQVTLSCSPISGHRSVSWYQQTPGQGLQFLFEYFSETQRNKGNFPGRFSGRQFSNSRSEMNVSTLELGDSALYLCASSLEGASTDTQYFGPGTRLTVL.

The chain joins TRBV5-1 to TRBJ2-5; the D gene is possibly TRBD2 (5 bases). This CDR3 spans 14 amino acids. In germline, CDR1 is SGHRS, CDR2 YFSETQ. V was pared by 6 bases and J by 2 bases, with 14 bases between. The CDR3 DNA reads TGCGCCAGCAATCGCGGACTGGTTCAAGAGACCCAGTACTTC. This gives the protein CASNRGLVQETQYF.

This chain uses TRBV24-1 with TRBJ2-7, with no clear D. The germline V and J ends were trimmed by 5 bases and 3 bases, with 10 bases remaining between them. The CDR3 has 13 amino acids. Germline V CDR1 and CDR2: KGHDR, SFDVKD. CDR3 in amino acids: CATSGSPVYEQYF. As DNA, the CDR3 is TGTGCCACCAGTGGTTCGCCGGTCTACGAGCAGTACTTC.

The chain recombines TRBV29-1 with TRBJ1-1, with a tentative D call TRBD1 (6 bases). CDR1 SQVTM and CDR2 ANQGSEA come from the germline V gene. The V gene lost 1 base and the J gene lost 0 bases, with 9 bases spanning the gap. The CDR3 is made up of 14 amino acids. The CDR3 sequence: CSVEGGHLNTEAFF. In DNA, the CDR3 is TGCAGCGTTGAAGGGGGACACTTGAACACTGAAGCTTTCTTT. The full variable domain, completed using reference TRBV29-1 and TRBJ1-1, is SAVISQKPSRDICQRGTSLTIQCQVDSQVTMMFWYRQQPGQSLTLIATANQGSEATYESGFVIDKFPISRPNLTFSTLTVSNMSPEDSSIYLCSVEGGHLNTEAFFGQGTRLTVV.

This clonotype was observed a handful of times. The rearrangement uses TRBV12-3 or TRBV12-4 and TRBJ2-3; D is unclear. This CDR3 has 16 residues. Trimming removed 3 bases at V and 0 bases at J, with 13 bases between. The CDR3 is CASSLAGPPSTDTQYF. The DNA for the CDR3 is TGTGCCAGCAGTTTGGCCGGACCGCCCAGCACAGATACGCAGTATTTT.

The sample holds a few counts of this clonotype. V usage is TRBV10-3 and J usage is TRBJ2-5; 8 bases agree with TRBD1. This CDR3 is built from 14 residues. V shed 2 bases, J shed 5 bases, and the junction held 4 bases outside the gene matches. Germline assignment: CDR1 ENHRY and CDR2 SYGVKD. CDR3 nucleotides: TGTGCCATCAGTGAGGAGACAGGGGACGAGACCCAGTACTTC. Its translation is CAISEETGDETQYF.

The rearrangement uses TRBV20-1 and TRBJ2-7, with D possibly called TRBD1 or TRBD2 (7 bases each). Trimming cost V 1 base and J 2 bases, with 12 bases left between them. CDR1 is DFQATT, CDR2 SNEGSKA, per germline (reference sequence). There are 14 residues in the CDR3. The CDR3, as DNA: TGCAGTGCTAGAGGGGAGGGGGCACCCTACGAGCAGTACTTC. It codes for CSARGEGAPYEQYF.

The chain joins TRBV29-1 to TRBJ2-7; D may correspond to TRBD1 or TRBD2 (5 bases each). The V gene lost 4 bases and the J gene lost 0 bases, with 10 bases spanning the gap. CDR1 and CDR2 from the germline V gene are SQVTM and ANQGSEA. The CDR3 covers 13 residues. DNA of the CDR3: TGCAGCGTTGTGGGACGGAACTCCTACGAGCAGTACTTC. This gives the protein CSVVGRNSYEQYF.